These T cell receptor beta chains were read from a single sample in a study of blood T cells in healthy people across ages. TCRdb re-called the 5' RACE reads through MiXCR, storing one row per CDR3 protein. The sample has roughly 550,000 distinct CDR3 sequences, 20% to 30% seen once. The same sample was also studied in work on T cells of mothers and their children.

The sequenced sample was blood. These receptors came from a boy aged 5 to 17 in good health. CDR3s include the opening cysteine and the closing phenylalanine or tryptophan. The order of the fields is D gene, clone size, CDR3 length, J gene, V gene, CDR3 protein, CDR3 DNA. The D gene is left open where the match is weak. Expanded clones are given a class, and other clones once, few, many or no size at all.

d_call: NA
clone_size: few
cdr3_length: 15
j_call: TRBJ1-6
v_call: TRBV6-4
cdr3_aa: CASSDSQGNNSPLHF
cdr3_nt: TGTGCCAGCAGTGACTCCCAGGGGAACAATTCACCCCTCCACTTT

d_call: NA
clone_size: NA
cdr3_length: 14
j_call: TRBJ1-2
v_call: TRBV7-9
cdr3_aa: CASSFAGANYGYTF
cdr3_nt: TGTGCCAGCAGCTTCGCGGGAGCCAACTATGGCTACACCTTC

d_call: NA
clone_size: few
cdr3_length: 15
j_call: TRBJ2-7
v_call: TRBV7-8
cdr3_aa: CASRDYGASSYEQYF
cdr3_nt: TGTGCCAGCAGAGACTACGGTGCTAGCTCCTACGAGCAGTACTTC

d_call: NA
clone_size: NA
cdr3_length: 12
j_call: TRBJ2-3
v_call: TRBV28
cdr3_aa: CASSQRVDTQYF
cdr3_nt: TGTGCCAGCAGCCAGCGGGTAGATACGCAGTATTTT

d_call: TRBD1
clone_size: few
cdr3_length: 16
j_call: TRBJ1-6
v_call: TRBV2
cdr3_aa: CASSARDRGSISPLHF
cdr3_nt: TGTGCCAGCAGTGCTAGAGACAGGGGATCGATTTCACCCCTCCACTTT

d_call: NA
clone_size: NA
cdr3_length: 16
j_call: TRBJ2-7
v_call: TRBV4-1
cdr3_aa: CASSQEVIGTTYEQYF
cdr3_nt: TGCGCCAGCAGCCAAGAAGTGATCGGGACAACCTACGAGCAGTACTTC

d_call: NA
clone_size: NA
cdr3_length: 16
j_call: TRBJ1-2
v_call: TRBV15
cdr3_aa: CATSSSGGIADYGYTF
cdr3_nt: TGTGCCACCAGCTCCAGCGGGGGGATTGCGGACTATGGCTACACCTTC

d_call: NA
clone_size: NA
cdr3_length: 12
j_call: TRBJ2-7
v_call: TRBV27
cdr3_aa: CVSSNARYEQYF
cdr3_nt: TGTGTCAGCAGCAACGCCCGCTACGAGCAGTACTTC

d_call: TRBD1
clone_size: NA
cdr3_length: 14
j_call: TRBJ2-1
v_call: TRBV7-2
cdr3_aa: CASSLNRGGNEQFF
cdr3_nt: TGTGCCAGCAGCTTGAACAGGGGTGGCAATGAGCAGTTCTTC

d_call: NA
clone_size: NA
cdr3_length: 12
j_call: TRBJ1-3
v_call: TRBV9
cdr3_aa: CASSGSPNTIYF
cdr3_nt: TGTGCCAGCAGCGGATCCCCAAACACCATATATTTT

d_call: NA
clone_size: few
cdr3_length: 14
j_call: TRBJ1-1
v_call: TRBV14
cdr3_aa: CASSQVRGGTEAFF
cdr3_nt: TGTGCCAGCAGCCAAGTTAGGGGAGGCACTGAAGCTTTCTTT

d_call: TRBD1
clone_size: NA
cdr3_length: 15
j_call: TRBJ2-7
v_call: TRBV6-1
cdr3_aa: CASSQGTGAVYEQYF
cdr3_nt: TGTGCCAGCAGTCAAGGGACAGGGGCTGTTTACGAGCAGTACTTC

d_call: NA
clone_size: few
cdr3_length: 16
j_call: TRBJ2-3
v_call: TRBV7-2
cdr3_aa: CASSLEARGGADTQYF
cdr3_nt: TGTGCCAGCAGCTTAGAGGCCAGGGGTGGAGCAGATACGCAGTATTTT

d_call: TRBD1
clone_size: few
cdr3_length: 15
j_call: TRBJ1-4
v_call: TRBV7-9
cdr3_aa: CASSLGDSLNEKLFF
cdr3_nt: TGTGCCAGCAGCTTAGGGGACAGTCTTAATGAAAAACTGTTTTTT

d_call: TRBD1
clone_size: few
cdr3_length: 15
j_call: TRBJ1-5
v_call: TRBV7-2
cdr3_aa: CASSRRTGGNQPQHF
cdr3_nt: TGTGCCAGCAGCCGCCGGACAGGGGGAAATCAGCCCCAGCATTTT

d_call: TRBD2
clone_size: NA
cdr3_length: 16
j_call: TRBJ2-7
v_call: TRBV9
cdr3_aa: CASSVGASGEPYEQYF
cdr3_nt: TGTGCCAGCAGCGTCGGGGCTAGCGGGGAGCCCTACGAGCAGTACTTC

d_call: TRBD2
clone_size: NA
cdr3_length: 16
j_call: TRBJ2-5
v_call: TRBV27
cdr3_aa: CAGSAGVRFGRETQYF
cdr3_nt: TGTGCCGGCTCAGCGGGAGTCAGATTTGGTCGGGAGACCCAGTACTTC

d_call: TRBD2
clone_size: NA
cdr3_length: 18
j_call: TRBJ2-3
v_call: TRBV4-3
cdr3_aa: CASSQEIPLAGVAGTQYF
cdr3_nt: TGCGCCAGCAGCCAGGAGATCCCCCTGGCGGGAGTGGCAGGTACGCAGTATTTT

d_call: NA
clone_size: few
cdr3_length: 15
j_call: TRBJ2-5
v_call: TRBV29-1
cdr3_aa: CSVDGLDGVEETQYF
cdr3_nt: TGCAGCGTTGATGGGTTGGACGGGGTTGAGGAGACCCAGTACTTC

d_call: NA
clone_size: NA
cdr3_length: 14
j_call: TRBJ2-5
v_call: TRBV9
cdr3_aa: CASSVAVAEETQYF
cdr3_nt: TGTGCCAGCAGCGTAGCGGTAGCTGAAGAGACCCAGTACTTC

d_call: NA
clone_size: few
cdr3_length: 14
j_call: TRBJ2-6
v_call: TRBV10-3
cdr3_aa: CAISEPRPANVLTF
cdr3_nt: TGTGCCATCAGTGAGCCCAGGCCCGCCAACGTCCTGACTTTC

d_call: NA
clone_size: NA
cdr3_length: 14
j_call: TRBJ2-2
v_call: TRBV5-6
cdr3_aa: CTSSLLRGTGELFF
cdr3_nt: TGTACCAGCAGCTTACTCAGGGGCACCGGGGAGCTGTTTTTT

d_call: TRBD2
clone_size: many
cdr3_length: 15
j_call: TRBJ2-5
v_call: TRBV12-3/TRBV12-4
cdr3_aa: CASSLSGGAEETQYF
cdr3_nt: TGTGCCAGCAGTTTAAGCGGGGGGGCCGAAGAGACCCAGTACTTC

d_call: NA
clone_size: NA
cdr3_length: 15
j_call: TRBJ2-7
v_call: TRBV18
cdr3_aa: CASSLVGGRSYEQYF
cdr3_nt: TGTGCCAGCTCACTGGTAGGAGGGAGGTCCTACGAGCAGTACTTC